The present entry profiles one T cell receptor beta chain with its context. Antigen unknown. The V end lost 3 bases, the J end lost 0 bases, and 27 bases lay between the germline ends. Germline lookup yields CDR1 GTSNPN and CDR2 SVGIG (reference sequence). The CDR3 extends over 20 amino acids. CDR3 regions were amplified by Arm-PCR using iRepertoire HTBI primers to build TCR beta libraries. One entry per CDR3 protein results from TCRdb running MiXCR on the multiplex PCR reads. Of hundreds of thousands of distinct CDR3 sequences listed, about 16% were seen once; the top ten hold 9.5% to 15%. Time point of the sample: newly diagnosed GD, antithyroid drugs for less than 3 months. PBMC-extracted RNA yielded the TCR library. The record originates from a study of regulatory T cells in long-lasting Graves disease. Regarding the study as a whole: TRBV28, TRBJ1-2 and TRBJ2-5 were favored in persistent disease.

This sample also appeared in a second study, on T cells in Graves' hyperthyroidism and ophthalmopathy. As reported in that work: Participants, patients aged 18 to 65, had newly diagnosed hyperthyroidism with a duration under 2 months. Expanded thyroid clonotypes (above 0.001) were mostly also found in blood.

The input for sequencing was peripheral blood mononuclear cells (PBMCs), taken at new diagnosis, from a patient treated with antithyroid drugs. The chain joins TRBV30 to TRBJ2-1; D remains ambiguous. The source of this sequence is a young man with Graves disease. The CDR3 DNA reads TGTGCCTGGAGCCTCCCCCGAAAAACCTCCTACATGAGCTCCTACAATGAGCAGTTCTTC. Amino acids: CAWSLPRKTSYMSSYNEQFF.